One and the same sample provided the 15 T cell receptor beta chains below, sequenced in a study of technical replicates of blood from a few donors (dated by TCRdb to the late 2010s). The library was produced with the immunoSEQ multiplex PCR assay. The clones in this table, taken by TCRdb from immuneACCESS, are in-frame only. Not every clone is retained; where verified, under half of the shortfall comes from an unresolved V gene, and the cause of the rest is unknown. The sample table shows under 95,000 clones, and approximately 94% are seen once. Of the sample, roughly 0.25% falls within the top ten clones. Sample: T cells isolated from PBMCs. Receptors were obtained from a human donor in good health.

This chain uses TRBV2 with TRBJ2-7; 11 bases agree with TRBD2. This CDR3 comprises 18 residues. V lost 0 bases and J lost 4; bases outside the gene matches: 11. CDR1 SNHLY and CDR2 FYNNEI come from the germline V gene. This CDR3 reads CASSEALPELAGEYEQYF. In DNA, the CDR3 is TGTGCCAGCAGTGAAGCGCTTCCCGAACTAGCGGGAGAGTACGAGCAGTACTTC.

The gene calls are TRBV6-6 and TRBJ1-1; D gene unclear. This CDR3 comprises 14 residues. The germline gives CDR1 MNHNY, CDR2 SVGAGI (reference sequence). The germline V and J ends were trimmed by 3 bases and 1 base, with 9 bases remaining between them. The CDR3 here is CASSYSGANTEAFF. For the CDR3, the DNA is TGTGCCAGCAGTTATTCTGGAGCGAACACTGAAGCTTTCTTT.

The gene calls are TRBV6-5 and TRBJ1-1; weak D call: TRBD1 (5 bases). CDR3 length equals 12 residues. Germline V gene data show CDR1 as MNHEY and CDR2 as SVGAGI. V was pared by 5 bases and J by 7 bases, with 11 bases between. Here the CDR3 DNA reads TGTGCCAGCAGTCGTCAGGGACTTGAAGCTTTCTTT. Its translation: CASSRQGLEAFF.

The CDR3 bases are TGTGCCAGCAGCAGGGGACAAACGAACACTGAAGCTTTCTTT. Translating it yields CASSRGQTNTEAFF. The gene calls are TRBV5-5 and TRBJ1-1, with D tentatively TRBD1 (6 bases). Trimming stripped 4 bases from V and 1 base from J, with 11 bases between. CDR1 is SGHKS and CDR2 is YYEKEE in the germline V gene (reference sequence). This CDR3 contains 14 residues. Using reference TRBV5-5 and TRBJ1-1 for the parts outside the CDR3, the full variable domain is DAGVTQSPTHLIKTRGQQVTLRCSPISGHKSVSWYQQVLGQGPQFIFQYYEKEERGRGNFPDRFSARQFPNYSSELNVNALLLGDSALYLCASSRGQTNTEAFFGQGTRLTVV.

J is TRBJ2-3 and V is TRBV28; weak D call: TRBD1 (5 bases). Looked up from germline, CDR1 is MDHEN and CDR2 is SYDVKM. The V end was cut by 3 bases, the J end by 4 bases, with 20 bases between. The CDR3 runs 17 residues. The CDR3 DNA reads as TGTGCCAGCAGTTTCAGGGTTTCAGCCTCGACTTCAGATACGCAGTATTTT. Protein sequence: CASSFRVSASTSDTQYF.

This clone was observed a handful of times. The chain uses TRBV7-2 and TRBJ1-5; perhaps TRBD1 as D (5 bases). The CDR3 runs 13 residues. Looked up from germline, CDR1 is SGHTA and CDR2 is FQGNSA. Trimming left V 5 bases short and J 9 bases short, with 14 bases between. The CDR3 region has the DNA TGTGCCAGCAGCGGGGCGCCGGGAGGGCCCCAGCATTTT. Translated: CASSGAPGGPQHF.

The chain carries TRBV9 and TRBJ1-1; no clear D gene. The V and J ends lost 1 base and 8 bases respectively, with 15 bases between them. From germline, CDR1 is SGDLS and CDR2 YYNGEE. The length of the CDR3 is 14 residues. CDR3 DNA: TGTGCCAGCAGCGTAAACTTGGCCGGGTCGGAAGCTTTCTTT. Translated, it gives CASSVNLAGSEAFF. Supplemented by reference TRBV9 and TRBJ1-1, the full variable domain reads DSGVTQTPKHLITATGQRVTLRCSPRSGDLSVYWYQQSLDQGLQFLIQYYNGEERAKGNILERFSAQQFPDLHSELNLSSLELGDSALYFCASSVNLAGSEAFFGQGTRLTVV.

This chain connects TRBV19 to TRBJ1-3; D may be TRBD1 (5 bases). This CDR3 has 18 amino acids. Germline V gene lookup returns CDR1 LNHDA and CDR2 SQIVND (reference sequence). Trimming cost V 4 bases and J 0 bases, with 19 bases left between them. The CDR3 nucleotides read TGTGCCAGTAGTACGGTAACAGGAGGGGTTCCCTCTGGAAACACCATATATTTT. Its protein is CASSTVTGGVPSGNTIYF.

The genes are TRBV7-9 and TRBJ1-5; TRBD1 matches 8 bases. Per germline, CDR1 SEHNR and CDR2 FQNEAQ (reference sequence). Trimming removed 6 bases from V and 4 bases from J; junction bases left unmatched: 5. The CDR3 length is 14 residues. CDR3 bases: TGTGCCAGCAGAGGACAGGGAGGGAATCAGCCCCAGCATTTT. Its translation: CASRGQGGNQPQHF.

The genes are TRBV4-2 and TRBJ1-6, with D perhaps matching TRBD1 (5 bases). This CDR3 is built from 16 residues. Germline CDR1 is LGHNA and CDR2 is YNFKEQ. V was cut by 1 base and J by 6 bases, with 13 bases left in between. The CDR3 coding sequence is TGTGCCAGCAGCCAAGGGGGAGGGGCTGGTAATTCACCCCTCCACTTT. Its translation: CASSQGGGAGNSPLHF.

This clone was counted a few times. V gene TRBV5-1 combines with J gene TRBJ1-6; no reliable D call. The CDR3 runs 14 residues. CDR1 and CDR2 (germline): SGHRS, YFSETQ. V gave up 1 base and J gave up 5 bases, with 7 bases separating them. CDR3 amino acids: CASSLMSDNSPLHF. Written as DNA, the CDR3 is TGCGCCAGCAGCTTGATGTCAGATAATTCACCCCTCCACTTT.

This clone was seen a single time. The chain recombines TRBV10-1 with TRBJ1-3, with D possibly being TRBD1 (6 bases). V lost 4 bases, J lost 2 bases, and 9 bases lay in between. The V gene's germline CDR1 is WNHNN and CDR2 SYGVQD (reference sequence). The CDR3 runs to 14 residues. CDR3 sequence (DNA): TGCGCCAGCAGTGGACAGGCGGCTGGAAACACCATATATTTT. This gives the protein CASSGQAAGNTIYF.

The CDR3 region has the DNA TGTGCCAGCAGCACCGCGGGACAGGTGGACGAGCAGTACTTC. Residues: CASSTAGQVDEQYF. The chain is built from TRBV11-1 and TRBJ2-7, with 8 bases fitting TRBD1. The CDR3 is 14 amino acids. V shed 5 bases and J 5 bases; nucleotides not matched to a gene: 8. CDR1 and CDR2 (germline): SGHAT, FQDESV (reference sequence).

The V and J genes are TRBV7-9 and TRBJ2-2, with D perhaps TRBD2 (6 bases). CDR3 size: 15 residues. Germline loops: CDR1 SEHNR, CDR2 FQNEAQ (reference sequence). V was pared by 7 bases and J by 3 bases, with 15 bases between. CDR3 bases: TGTGCCAGCACTCCCAGGGAGGTTGACACCGGGGAGCTGTTTTTT. Its protein product is CASTPREVDTGELFF.

V usage is TRBV6-5 and J usage is TRBJ2-7; 9 nucleotides line up with TRBD1. Germline V gives CDR1 MNHEY, CDR2 SVGAGI. The CDR3 consists of 15 residues. The trim removed 6 bases at V and 5 bases at J, leaving 11 bases unmatched. This CDR3 reads CASRRLGQGNDEQYF. DNA of the CDR3: TGTGCCAGCAGGAGACTAGGACAGGGGAACGACGAGCAGTACTTC.